This entry features one TCR beta chain sequence. Its antigen is unidentified. Germline loops: CDR1 SGHTA, CDR2 FQGNSA. Trimming left V 0 bases short and J 5 bases short, with 10 bases between. This CDR3 region has 14 residues. MiXCR, run by TCRdb on the 5' RACE reads, gives a single entry per CDR3 protein. Of 350,000 to 400,000 distinct CDR3 sequences listed, roughly 21% were seen once; the top ten hold approximately 13%. The sample belongs to a study of T-cell memory formation after mild COVID-19. In the study overall: TCR clusters largely stayed donor specific.

Study-wide findings and caveats: A second wave of clones peaked on day 37, and their SARS-CoV-2 specificity went unconfirmed.

This rearrangement joins TRBV7-2 to TRBJ2-5; D might be TRBD1 (6 bases). The sequence was collected from an adult woman who had mild COVID-19 (a few samples of this study predate the infection). Cell type and time point are not known. Material for sequencing was PBMCs or a T cell subset sorted from them (not recorded which). The CDR3 loop is CASSLAQGLETQYF. DNA of the CDR3: TGTGCCAGCAGCTTAGCACAGGGTTTGGAGACCCAGTACTTC.